The clone carrying this TCR beta chain has a single count. The V and J ends lost 0 bases and 5 bases respectively, with 17 bases between them. This CDR3 is 16 amino acids long. The V gene's germline CDR1 is MNHEY and CDR2 SVGEGT. The repertoire was sequenced with immunoSEQ multiplex PCR; TCRdb's copy has only in-frame clones and lacks some. The sample includes roughly 60,000 clones, 88% of them seen just once. This specimen comes from a study of blood T cell repertoires in COVID-19. On the study more broadly: Whether acute or convalescent, the COVID-19 samples came from the United States, Italy and Spain.

This receptor was identified in a human donor in a cohort sampled during active COVID-19. What was sequenced was peripheral blood. The V gene is TRBV6-2 or TRBV6-3, the J gene TRBJ2-7; possibly TRBD1 for D (6 bases). CDR3 residues: CASSYSLLQGSDEQYF. Here the CDR3 DNA reads TGTGCCAGCAGTTACTCACTACTACAGGGTTCTGACGAGCAGTACTTC.